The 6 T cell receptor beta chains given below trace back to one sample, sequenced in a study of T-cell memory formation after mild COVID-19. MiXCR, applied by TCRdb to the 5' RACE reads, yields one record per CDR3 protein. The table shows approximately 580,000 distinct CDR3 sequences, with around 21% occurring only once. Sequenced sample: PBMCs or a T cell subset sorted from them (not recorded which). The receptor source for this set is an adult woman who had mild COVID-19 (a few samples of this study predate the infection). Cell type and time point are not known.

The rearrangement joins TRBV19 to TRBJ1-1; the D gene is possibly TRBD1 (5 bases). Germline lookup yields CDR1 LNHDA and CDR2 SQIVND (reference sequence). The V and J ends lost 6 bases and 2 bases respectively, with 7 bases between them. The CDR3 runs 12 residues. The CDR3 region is CASRGPNTEAFF. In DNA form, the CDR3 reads TGTGCCAGTAGGGGACCTAACACTGAAGCTTTCTTT.

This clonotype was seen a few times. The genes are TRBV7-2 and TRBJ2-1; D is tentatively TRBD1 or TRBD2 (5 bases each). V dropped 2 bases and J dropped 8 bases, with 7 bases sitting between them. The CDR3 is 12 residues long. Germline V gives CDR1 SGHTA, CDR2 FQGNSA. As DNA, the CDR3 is TGTGCCAGCAGCTTACGGGGCTATGAGCAGTTCTTC. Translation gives CASSLRGYEQFF.

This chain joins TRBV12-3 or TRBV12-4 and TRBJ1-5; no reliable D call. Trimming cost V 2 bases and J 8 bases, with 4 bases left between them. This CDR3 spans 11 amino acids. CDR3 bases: TGTGCCAGCAGTTTAAAGGAGCCCCAGCATTTT. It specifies CASSLKEPQHF.

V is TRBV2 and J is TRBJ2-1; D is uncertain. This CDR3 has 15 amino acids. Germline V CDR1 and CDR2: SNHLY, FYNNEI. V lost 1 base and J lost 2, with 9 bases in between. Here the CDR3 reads CASSEGRGPYNEQFF. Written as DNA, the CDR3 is TGTGCCAGCAGTGAAGGAAGAGGACCCTACAATGAGCAGTTCTTC.

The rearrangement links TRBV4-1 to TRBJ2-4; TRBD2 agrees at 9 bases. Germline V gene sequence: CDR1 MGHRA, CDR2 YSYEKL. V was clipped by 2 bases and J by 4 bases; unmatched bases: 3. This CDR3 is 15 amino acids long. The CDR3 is CASSQPTSGKNIQYF. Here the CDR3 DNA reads TGCGCCAGCAGCCAACCGACTAGCGGTAAAAACATTCAGTACTTC.

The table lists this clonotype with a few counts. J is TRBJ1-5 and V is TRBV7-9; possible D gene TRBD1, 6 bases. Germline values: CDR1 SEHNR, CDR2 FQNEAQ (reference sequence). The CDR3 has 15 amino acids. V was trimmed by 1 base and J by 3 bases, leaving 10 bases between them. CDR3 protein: CASSLGGQHNQPQHF. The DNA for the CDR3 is TGTGCCAGCAGCTTAGGTGGACAGCACAATCAGCCCCAGCATTTT.